This T cell receptor beta chain was profiled in a study of T cell repertoires in cytomegalovirus infection. Across the whole study: TCR beta signatures that were public indicated CMV infection and matching HLA type.

TCRdb reprocessed the reads with MiXCR, giving one entry per CDR3 protein. Seen here are 450,000 to 600,000 distinct CDR3 sequences, 42% observed once, and the top ten hold about 39%. V was shortened by 5 bases and J by 4 bases, with 20 bases between the two germline ends. The CDR3 covers 16 residues. Germline CDR1 SGHVS, CDR2 FNYEAQ. A few counts support this clonotype. What it binds is not known. General study findings and limits: HLA-C-restricted CMV clonotypes gave the most frequent clonotype in two of eight donors.

The rearrangement links TRBV7-6 to TRBJ1-2; no clear D. This receptor was obtained from a human donor in good health (CMV status not recorded). Some clones in this sample may be carry-over from other donors' samples. This specimen consisted of cultured PBMCs, obtained from culture after CMV antigen stimulation. CDR3 coding DNA: TGTGCCAGCAGCAATAGCCCCACCCTGGGAGGCTATGGCTACACCTTC. Encoded protein: CASSNSPTLGGYGYTF.